Listed here is a single TCR beta chain. This clonotype was found a few times. It has no known antigen specificity. It has no much larger one-base neighbor in the sample; base qualities were not kept. The data were obtained in a study of T-cell memory formation after mild COVID-19 (dated by TCRdb to about 2021). Regarding the research as a whole: Most TCR sequence clusters were specific to one of the two donors. T-cell clones expanding and contracting after mild COVID-19 in a couple of donors were tracked by longitudinal TCRalpha and TCRbeta repertoire sequencing. The cohort was made up of two young adult volunteers, one female and one male, who were previously healthy.

Trimming removed 0 bases from V and 2 bases from J, leaving 12 bases between the germline ends. For CDR1 and CDR2, the germline V gene lists MDHEN and SYDVKM. The cysteine opens and the phenylalanine closes a CDR3 of 16 amino acids. Kept here is only the CDR3 DNA, which spans 48 bases and is read in frame from base 1. PBMCs were isolated by Ficoll-Paque density gradient centrifugation. Findings and caveats that apply to the study as a whole: From day 15 to 85, contracting clones showed balanced CD4/CD8 phenotypes, whereas a second wave of clones that expanded from day 15 to 37 leaned towards CD4+. Some responding clones were detected in pre-infection memory, which suggested that pre-existing cross-reactive memory T cells had joined the SARS-CoV-2 response. The study covered only a couple of mild cases, and larger cohorts including severe cases with pre-infection samples were considered necessary. SARS-CoV-2 specificity was not confirmed for the second-wave clones peaking on day 37. Contracting CD4+ clones were located mainly in the CM and EM memory subsets, whereas CD8+ clones were found to be enriched in EMRA.

The listed sequencing device is Illumina NovaSeq 6000. TCRalpha and TCRbeta cDNA libraries were constructed by 5'RACE with constant-segment primers, with sample barcodes and unique molecular identifiers being introduced. RNA was extracted from every sample with Trizol reagent. The libraries were amplified in two PCR steps, and the second step added a second sample barcode and Illumina TruSeq adapters. The libraries were sequenced on an Illumina NovaSeq using 2 x 150 bp paired-end reads. In the source study's methods: Demultiplexing of reads and collapsing into UMI-guided consensus sequences were performed with migec v1.2.7. With mixcr v2.1.11, UMI consensuses were aligned to TRA and TRB V and J templates and assembled into clonotypes. A clonotype was counted as expanded or contracted only if both edgeR and NoisET called the change significant, with noise models trained on biological replicates. For edgeR calls, a false discovery rate-adjusted p below 0.01 and a log2 fold-change threshold of 1 were applied. As an exploratory analysis of dynamics, PCA with hierarchical clustering was applied to max-normalized trajectories of the 1000 most abundant clonotypes. Each responding clone was given a CD4 or CD8 phenotype based on the CD4+ and CD8+ repertoires, which had been sequenced separately. TCRdb passed the public sequencing reads through fastp at Q25 and MiXCR, retaining productive beta sequences. Merged by CDR3 protein, the rows form single entries marked with the most common genes and DNA. TCRdb, rather than the study authors, made the V and J calls. This sample has over 70,000 distinct CDR3 sequences in its table, and about 12% of those were observed once. The ten largest clones capture over 25% of the sample.

The sequencing sample was made of PBMCs or a T cell subset sorted from them (not recorded which). The clonotype was recovered from an adult woman who had mild COVID-19 (a few samples of this study predate the infection). The sample titles of this study are shuffled in the database, so cell type and time point are left out; the donor was told from shared clones. The chain couples TRBV28 to TRBJ2-3; the D gene is possibly TRBD1 or TRBD2, with 6 bases matching each. DNA sequence: TGTGCCAGCAGTTTATGGGGGGGCCTGAACACAGATACGCAGTATTTT. This codes for CASSLWGGLNTDTQYF.